The rows below give T cell receptor beta chains drawn from one sample of a study of response to subunit inactivated influenza vaccine. TCRdb reprocessed the RT-PCR reads via MiXCR and lists one record per CDR3 protein. The sample holds about 700,000 distinct CDR3 sequences, roughly 15% seen once. The input for sequencing was PBMCs from blood, taken about 14 days before vaccination. These receptors were collected from a man between 50 and 59 years old who received an inactivated influenza vaccine. CDR3s include the opening cysteine and the closing phenylalanine or tryptophan. A D gene is named only where the DNA matches it firmly.

TRBD2	16	TRBV24-1	TRBJ2-2	CATSDFRGLATGELFF
TRBD2	17	TRBV28	TRBJ2-1	CASSFPWTSGSHNEQFF
-	13	TRBV15	TRBJ2-5	CATSRDHQETQYF
TRBD1	18	TRBV27	TRBJ2-1	CASSRTGTGGASYNEQFF
TRBD1	15	TRBV6-1	TRBJ1-2	CASSEILLTGKGYTF
TRBD1	18	TRBV5-1	TRBJ2-1	CASSWGKGPTGNGDEQFF
-	14	TRBV10-3	TRBJ2-7	CAIRVEGSAYEQYF
-	13	TRBV7-9	TRBJ2-1	CASSEPGYNEQFF
TRBD1	15	TRBV5-5	TRBJ2-1	CASSIGQGRENEQFF
-	14	TRBV2	TRBJ2-1	CASSGGQHYNEQFF
TRBD2	14	TRBV6-2/TRBV6-3	TRBJ2-2	CASSFLAGGGELFF
-	13	TRBV29-1	TRBJ2-5	CSVRSRSQETQYF
-	14	TRBV18	TRBJ2-7	CASSPPGLPYEQYF
-	12	TRBV3-1	TRBJ1-2	CASSQVGYGYTF